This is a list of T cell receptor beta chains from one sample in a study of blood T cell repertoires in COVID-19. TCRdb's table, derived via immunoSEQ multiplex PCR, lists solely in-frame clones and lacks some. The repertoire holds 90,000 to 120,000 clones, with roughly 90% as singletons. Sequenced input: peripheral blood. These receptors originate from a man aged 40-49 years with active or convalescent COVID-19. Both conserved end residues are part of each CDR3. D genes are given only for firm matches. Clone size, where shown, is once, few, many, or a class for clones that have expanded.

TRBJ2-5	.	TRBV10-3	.	CAISEAHSETQYF	TGTGCCATCAGTGAAGCTCACTCGGAGACCCAGTACTTC
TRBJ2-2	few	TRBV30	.	CAWSGGGELFF	TGTGCCTGGAGTGGAGGCGGGGAGCTGTTTTTT
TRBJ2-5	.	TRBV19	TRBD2	CASSMSSGTTSETQYF	TGTGCCAGTAGTATGAGTAGCGGGACGACTAGTGAGACCCAGTACTTC
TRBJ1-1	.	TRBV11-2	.	CASSGEIGTEAFF	TGTGCCAGCAGCGGGGAGATCGGGACTGAAGCTTTCTTT
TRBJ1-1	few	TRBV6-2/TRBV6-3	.	CASSQTTGNTEAFF	TGTGCCAGCAGTCAAACGACAGGGAACACTGAAGCTTTCTTT
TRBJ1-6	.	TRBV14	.	CASSRVGGGSSPLHF	TGTGCCAGCAGCCGAGTCGGGGGTGGAAGTTCACCCCTCCACTTT
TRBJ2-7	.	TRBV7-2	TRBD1	CASGGGTGIPYEQYF	TGTGCCAGTGGGGGGGGGACAGGGATACCCTACGAGCAGTACTTC
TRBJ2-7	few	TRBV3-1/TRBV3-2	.	CASSESGYEQYF	TGTGCCTCCTCAGAATCGGGCTACGAGCAGTACTTC
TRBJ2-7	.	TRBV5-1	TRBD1	CASSLVFGTGVEQYF	TGCGCCAGCAGCTTGGTCTTTGGGACAGGGGTCGAGCAGTACTTC
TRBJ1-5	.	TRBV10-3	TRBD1	CAISERVGTGDQPQHF	TGTGCCATCAGTGAGAGGGTCGGGACAGGGGATCAGCCCCAGCATTTT
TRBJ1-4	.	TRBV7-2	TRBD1	CASSLGPGTVNEKLFF	TGTGCCAGCAGCTTAGGTCCTGGGACAGTTAATGAAAAACTGTTTTTT
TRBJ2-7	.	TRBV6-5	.	CASTGSYEQYF	TGTGCCAGCACCGGGAGCTACGAGCAGTACTTC
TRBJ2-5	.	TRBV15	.	CATGARTQETQYF	TGTGCCACCGGGGCCCGTACCCAAGAGACCCAGTACTTC
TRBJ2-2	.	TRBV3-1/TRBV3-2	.	CARLKVRAGSLAGVTGELFF	TGTGCCAGACTAAAAGTACGAGCGGGTTCCCTTGCAGGAGTCACCGGGGAGCTGTTTTTT
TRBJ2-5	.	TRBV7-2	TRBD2	CASSPGLAGPVGETQYF	TGTGCCAGCAGCCCAGGACTAGCAGGGCCGGTCGGAGAGACCCAGTACTTC
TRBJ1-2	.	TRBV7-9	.	CASSFGQSDGYTF	TGTGCCAGCAGCTTCGGACAGTCGGACGGCTACACCTTC
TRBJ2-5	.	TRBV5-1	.	CASGAVLGTQETQYF	TGCGCCAGTGGGGCAGTCTTGGGAACCCAAGAGACCCAGTACTTC
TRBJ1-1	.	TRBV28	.	CASSLSLMNTEAFF	TGTGCCAGCAGTTTAAGCCTCATGAACACTGAAGCTTTCTTT
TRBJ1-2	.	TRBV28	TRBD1	CASIQGGRDYGYTF	TGTGCCAGCATTCAGGGGGGACGGGACTATGGCTACACCTTC
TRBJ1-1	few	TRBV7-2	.	CASSLAGATEAFF	TGTGCCAGCAGCTTAGCAGGGGCCACTGAAGCTTTCTTT
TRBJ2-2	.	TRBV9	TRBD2	CASSVGTSGPGELFF	TGTGCCAGCAGCGTAGGGACTAGCGGTCCCGGGGAGCTGTTTTTT
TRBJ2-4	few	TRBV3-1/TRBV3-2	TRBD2	CASSPPGLANIKNIQYF	TGTGCCAGCAGCCCCCCCGGACTAGCTAACATAAAAAACATTCAGTACTTC
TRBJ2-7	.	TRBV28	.	CASSENLYEQYF	TGTGCCAGCAGTGAGAATCTCTACGAGCAGTACTTC
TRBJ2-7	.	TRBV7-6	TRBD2	CASSLPSGGPIF	TGTGCCAGCAGCCTACCTAGCGGGGGTCCCATTTTC
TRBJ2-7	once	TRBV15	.	CATSRTGTSHEQYF	TGTGCCACCAGCAGGACCGGGACATCCCACGAGCAGTACTTC
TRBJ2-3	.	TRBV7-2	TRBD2	CASRAAGGRGTDTQYF	TGTGCCAGCAGAGCCGCTGGCGGGAGGGGCACAGATACGCAGTATTTT
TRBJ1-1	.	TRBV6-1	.	CASSIGTLNTEAFF	TGTGCCAGCAGTATCGGGACACTGAACACTGAAGCTTTCTTT
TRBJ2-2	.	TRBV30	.	CAHRRWGADTGELFF	TGTGCCCACCGAAGATGGGGCGCGGACACCGGGGAGCTGTTTTTT
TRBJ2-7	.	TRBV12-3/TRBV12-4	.	CASRQTGSYEQYF	TGTGCCAGCAGGCAGACAGGTTCCTACGAGCAGTACTTC
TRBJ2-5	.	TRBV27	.	CASSSPSLAQETQYF	TGTGCCAGCAGTAGCCCATCTCTAGCACAAGAGACCCAGTACTTC
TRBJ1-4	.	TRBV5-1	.	CASSLGPGSTNEKLFF	TGCGCCAGCAGCCTTGGTCCGGGATCAACTAATGAAAAACTGTTTTTT
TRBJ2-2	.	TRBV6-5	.	CASSYSSGNTGELFF	TGTGCCAGCAGTTACTCTTCAGGGAACACCGGGGAGCTGTTTTTT
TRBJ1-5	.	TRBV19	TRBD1	CASSTSGTGSQPQHF	TGTGCCAGTAGTACATCCGGGACAGGGTCGCAGCCCCAGCATTTT
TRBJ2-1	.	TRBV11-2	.	CASSLETDSYNEQFF	TGTGCCAGCAGCTTAGAGACAGACTCCTACAATGAGCAGTTCTTC
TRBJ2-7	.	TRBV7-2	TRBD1	CASSLGGQSTYEQYF	TGTGCCAGCAGCTTAGGGGGACAGTCTACCTACGAGCAGTACTTC
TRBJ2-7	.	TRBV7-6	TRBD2	CASSLVAGGRNEQYF	TGTGCCAGCAGCTTAGTGGCGGGAGGGAGGAACGAGCAGTACTTC
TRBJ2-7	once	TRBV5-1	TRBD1	CASSPGTAENYEQYF	TGCGCCAGCAGCCCCGGGACAGCGGAAAACTACGAGCAGTACTTC
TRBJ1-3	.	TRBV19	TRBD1	CAVQGQAAGNTIYF	TGTGCCGTCCAGGGACAGGCGGCTGGAAACACCATATATTTT
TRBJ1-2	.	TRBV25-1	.	CASSGHEGGYTF	TGTGCCAGCAGTGGACACGAAGGTGGCTACACCTTC
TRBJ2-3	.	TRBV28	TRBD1	CASRRGDRVKDTQYF	TGTGCCAGCAGGAGGGGAGACAGGGTGAAAGATACGCAGTATTTT
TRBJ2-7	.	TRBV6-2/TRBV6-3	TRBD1	CASSYLGQPFSYEQYF	TGTGCCAGCAGTTACCTGGGACAGCCTTTTTCCTACGAGCAGTACTTC
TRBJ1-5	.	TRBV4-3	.	CASSQALNQPQHF	TGCGCCAGCAGCCAAGCCCTGAATCAGCCCCAGCATTTT
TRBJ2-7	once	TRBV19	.	CASKRSGAEGEQYF	TGTGCCAGTAAGCGTTCTGGAGCAGAGGGCGAGCAGTACTTC